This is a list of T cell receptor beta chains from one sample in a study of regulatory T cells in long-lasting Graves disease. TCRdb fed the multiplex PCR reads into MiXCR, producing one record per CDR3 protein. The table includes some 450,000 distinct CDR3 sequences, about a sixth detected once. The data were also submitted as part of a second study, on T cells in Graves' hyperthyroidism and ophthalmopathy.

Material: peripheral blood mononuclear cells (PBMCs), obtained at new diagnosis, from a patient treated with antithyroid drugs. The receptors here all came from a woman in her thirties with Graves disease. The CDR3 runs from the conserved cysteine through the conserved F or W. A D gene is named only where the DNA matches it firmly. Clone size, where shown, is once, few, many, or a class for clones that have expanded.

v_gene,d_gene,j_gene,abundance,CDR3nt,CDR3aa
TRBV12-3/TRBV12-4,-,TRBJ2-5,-,TGTGCCAGCAGTCACGACGACGAGACCCAGTACTTC,CASSHDDETQYF
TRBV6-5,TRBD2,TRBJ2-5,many,TGTGCCAGCAGTTACCTAGGGCGGGAGTCAGAAGAGACCCAGTACTTC,CASSYLGRESEETQYF
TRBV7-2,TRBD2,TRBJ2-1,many,TGTGCCAGCAGCTCGGGACTAGCGGGAGTTGAGCGGTTCTTC,CASSSGLAGVERFF
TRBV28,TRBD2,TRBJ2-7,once,TGTGCCAGCAGTTTCGACTTAACTAGCGGGGGGTTCTACGAGCAGTACTTC,CASSFDLTSGGFYEQYF
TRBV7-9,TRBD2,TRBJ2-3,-,TGTGCCAGCAGCTTAGTCCGACTAGCGGGAGGCCCAGATACGCAGTATTTT,CASSLVRLAGGPDTQYF
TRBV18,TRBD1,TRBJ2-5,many,TGTGCCAGCACCCAACCGGGACAGGCCTCGTTC,CASTQPGQASF
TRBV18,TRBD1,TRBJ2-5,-,TGTGCCAGCCCGACAGGGGGACGAGTCCAAGAGACCCAGTACTTC,CASPTGGRVQETQYF
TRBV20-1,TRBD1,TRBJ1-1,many,TGCAGTGCGGGGACAGGGGGCCGGAACACTGAAGCTTTCTTT,CSAGTGGRNTEAFF
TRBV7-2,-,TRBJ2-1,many,TGTGCCAGCAGCTCAGGAGATGGACATGAGGAGCAGTTCTTC,CASSSGDGHEEQFF
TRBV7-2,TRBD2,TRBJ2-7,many,TGTGCCAGCAGCTTTTCGGGGGGGCTCTACGAGCAGTACTTC,CASSFSGGLYEQYF
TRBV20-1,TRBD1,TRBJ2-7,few,TGCAGTGCTCTGGGACAGGCCTACGAGCAGTGCTTC,CSALGQAYEQCF
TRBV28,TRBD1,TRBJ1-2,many,TGTGCCAGCAGTTCGGGACAGGGTGTCGGCTACACCTTC,CASSSGQGVGYTF
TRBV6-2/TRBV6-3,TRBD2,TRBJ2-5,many,TGTGCCAGCAGAAGACTAGCGAAAGAGACCCAGTACTTC,CASRRLAKETQYF
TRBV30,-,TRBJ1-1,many,TGTGCCTGGAGTCCCCGAGGCGGAGGGGGGAGGGCTGAAGCTTTCTTT,CAWSPRGGGGRAEAFF
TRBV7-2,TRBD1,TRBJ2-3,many,TGTGCCAGCCGCTGGGACAGGGGGGGAGATACGCAGTATTTT,CASRWDRGGDTQYF
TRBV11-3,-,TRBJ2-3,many,TGTGCCAGCAGCTTAGGGGGCCCGCGCACAGATACGCAGTATTTT,CASSLGGPRTDTQYF
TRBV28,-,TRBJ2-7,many,TGTGCCAGCACCCCAGACCAAGGCGGCTTCTACGAGCAGTACTTC,CASTPDQGGFYEQYF
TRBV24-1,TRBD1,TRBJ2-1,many,TGTGCCACCAGTGCCCGAGGGACAGGGGTCCTTGAGCAGTTCTTC,CATSARGTGVLEQFF
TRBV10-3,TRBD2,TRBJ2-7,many,TGTGCCATCACCGGGGGGGAGGGCTACGAGCAGTACTTC,CAITGGEGYEQYF
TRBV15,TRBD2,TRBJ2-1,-,TGTGCCACCAGCCCCTTACTAGCGGGGGTCTACAATGAGCAGTTCTTC,CATSPLLAGVYNEQFF
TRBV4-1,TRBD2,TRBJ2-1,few,TGCGCCAGCAGCCACCGACTAGCGGGAGTCCCGGCTAATGAGCAGTTCTTC,CASSHRLAGVPANEQFF
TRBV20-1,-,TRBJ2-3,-,TGCAGTGCTAGAAGAGAGACAAGCACAGATACGCAGTATTTT,CSARRETSTDTQYF
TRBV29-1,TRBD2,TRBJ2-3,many,TGCAGCGTTGAAGTCGCCGGGAGGGTACAAACAGATACGCAGTATTTT,CSVEVAGRVQTDTQYF
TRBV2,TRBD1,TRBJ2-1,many,TGTGCCAGCAGTTGGACAGGGACATACAATGAGCAGTTCTTC,CASSWTGTYNEQFF
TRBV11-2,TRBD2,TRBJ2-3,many,TGTGCCAGCAGCTTAGAGCGCGTAGCCGGGGGGATCACAGATACGCAGTATTTT,CASSLERVAGGITDTQYF
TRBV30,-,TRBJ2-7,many,TGTGCCTGGAGCAGAGGGGGGACAGTATACGAGCAGTACTTC,CAWSRGGTVYEQYF
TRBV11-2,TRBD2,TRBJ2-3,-,TGTGCCAGCAGCTTAGCCCCATCACTAGCGGGAGGGATAGATACGCAGTATTTT,CASSLAPSLAGGIDTQYF
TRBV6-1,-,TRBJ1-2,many,TGTGCCAGCTTTTCGAACTATGGCTACACCTTC,CASFSNYGYTF
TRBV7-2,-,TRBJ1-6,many,TGTGCCAGCAGCTTCTCGGGATCCTTCTTGCCTAGGGCTTGGCCCCTCCACTTT,CASSFSGSFLPRAWPLHF
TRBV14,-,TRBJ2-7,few,TGTGCCAGCAGCCAAGACGAAGCGCCTGACGACGAGCAGTACTTC,CASSQDEAPDDEQYF
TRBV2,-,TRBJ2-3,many,TGTGCCAGCAGTCTCCTCTACAGCACAGATACGCAGTATTTT,CASSLLYSTDTQYF
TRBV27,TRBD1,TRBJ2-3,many,TGTGCCAGCAGGGGGACAGGGAACACGCAGTATTTT,CASRGTGNTQYF
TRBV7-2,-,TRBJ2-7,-,TGTGCCAGCACCCCGAGCGGTACTAACGAGCAGTACTTC,CASTPSGTNEQYF
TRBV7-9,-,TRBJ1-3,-,TGTGCCAGCAGCCAAGATCAAGGGGCTATCAGACGGTCCGGAAACACCATATATTTT,CASSQDQGAIRRSGNTIYF
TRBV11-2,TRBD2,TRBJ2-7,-,TGTGCCAGCAGCCAAACTAGCGGTAGGGGCTACGAGCAGTACTTC,CASSQTSGRGYEQYF
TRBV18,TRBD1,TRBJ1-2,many,TGTGCCAGCTCACCTGGACAGGGGGCAAACTATGGCTACACCTTC,CASSPGQGANYGYTF
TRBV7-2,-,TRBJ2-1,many,TGTGCCAGCAGCTTGCCTAGTAGCTGGCAGTTCTTC,CASSLPSSWQFF
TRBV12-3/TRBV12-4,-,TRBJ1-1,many,TGTGCCAGCAGTTTAGTGGCGATCACTGAAGCTTTCTTT,CASSLVAITEAFF
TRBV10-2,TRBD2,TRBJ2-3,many,TGCGCCAGCACGGCGGGAGGTCTCACAGATACGCAGTATTTT,CASTAGGLTDTQYF
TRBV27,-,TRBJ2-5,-,TGTGCCCCCAGGACGGAAGAGACCCAGTACTTC,CAPRTEETQYF
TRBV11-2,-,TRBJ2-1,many,TGTGCCAGTACCGGGCCCGGGGGTAATGAGCAGTTCTTC,CASTGPGGNEQFF
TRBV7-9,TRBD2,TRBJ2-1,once,TGTGCCAGCGGCGGGAGGTACAATGAGCAGTTCTTC,CASGGRYNEQFF
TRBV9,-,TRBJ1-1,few,TGTGCCAGCAGCGGCCCTTTACTCAACACTGAAGCTTTCTTT,CASSGPLLNTEAFF
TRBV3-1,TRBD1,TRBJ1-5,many,TGTGCCAGCAGCCAAGGAGGGACAGGGGCTAGCAATCAGCCCCAGCATTTT,CASSQGGTGASNQPQHF
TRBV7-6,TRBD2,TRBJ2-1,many,TGTGCCAGCAGCTTAGGCCCAGGGCTTCTAGCGGGGGACAGCAATGAGCAGTTCTTC,CASSLGPGLLAGDSNEQFF
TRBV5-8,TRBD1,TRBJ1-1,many,TGTGCCAGCAGCTTGGAGGGGGCACGTACACTGAATGCTTTCTTT,CASSLEGARTLNAFF